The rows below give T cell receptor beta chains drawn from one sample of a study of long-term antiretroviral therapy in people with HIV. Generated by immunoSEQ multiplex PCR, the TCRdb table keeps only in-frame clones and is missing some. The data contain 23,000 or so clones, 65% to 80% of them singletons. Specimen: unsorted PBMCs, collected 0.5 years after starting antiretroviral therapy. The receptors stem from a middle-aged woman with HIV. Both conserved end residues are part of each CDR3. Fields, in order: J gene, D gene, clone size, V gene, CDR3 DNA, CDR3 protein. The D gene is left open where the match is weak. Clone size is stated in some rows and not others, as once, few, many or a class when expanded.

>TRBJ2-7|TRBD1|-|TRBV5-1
TGCGCCAGCAGCCCCAGGACAGGGGTGACCTACGAGCAGTACTTC
CASSPRTGVTYEQYF
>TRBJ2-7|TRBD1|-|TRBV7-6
TGTGCCAGCAGCTTAGTGTTTATGGGACAGGGTTCGGAATACGAGCAGTACTTC
CASSLVFMGQGSEYEQYF
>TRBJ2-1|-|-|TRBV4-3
TGCGCCAGCAGCCAAGACAGGGAGGCCTACAATGAGCAGTTCTTC
CASSQDREAYNEQFF
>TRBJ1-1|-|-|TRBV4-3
TGCGCCAGCAGCCCCGCGTACGGAGAAACTGAAGCTTTCTTT
CASSPAYGETEAFF
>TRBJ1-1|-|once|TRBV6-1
TGTGCCAGCAGTCAGGGTGGAGTGGCTGAAGCTTTCTTT
CASSQGGVAEAFF
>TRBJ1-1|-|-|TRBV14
TGTGCCAGCAGCCACGGGTATCCGAACACTGAAGCTTTCTTT
CASSHGYPNTEAFF
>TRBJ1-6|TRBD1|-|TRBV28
TGTGCCAGCAGGGGACAGAATAATTCACCCCTCCACTTT
CASRGQNNSPLHF
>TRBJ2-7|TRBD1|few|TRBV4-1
TGCGCCAGCAGCCAGACAGGGGACTCGTCCTACGAGCAGTACTTC
CASSQTGDSSYEQYF
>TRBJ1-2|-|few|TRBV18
TGTGCCAGCTCACCTCGGGACAAAGCTAACTATGGCTACACCTTC
CASSPRDKANYGYTF
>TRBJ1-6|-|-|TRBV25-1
TGTGCCAGCAGTGAGGTGGGACGGGAAGGATCACCCCTCCACTTT
CASSEVGREGSPLHF
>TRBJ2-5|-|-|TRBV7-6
TGTGCCAGCAGACCCTTCCAAGAGACCCAGTACTTC
CASRPFQETQYF
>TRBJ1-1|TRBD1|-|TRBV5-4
TGTGCCAGCAGCTGGGGACAGGGGCCCATGAACACTGAAGCTTTCTTT
CASSWGQGPMNTEAFF
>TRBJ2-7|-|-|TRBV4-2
TGTGCCAGCAGCCAAGATCGGGGCTCCTACGAGCAGTACTTC
CASSQDRGSYEQYF
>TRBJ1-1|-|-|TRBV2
TGTGCCAGCAGTGAAGAAGACGGATCTTGGACTGAAGCTTTCTTT
CASSEEDGSWTEAFF
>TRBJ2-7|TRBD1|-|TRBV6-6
TGTGCCAGCAGTCTCCAGCGTGGACAGGGCTACGAGCAGTACTTC
CASSLQRGQGYEQYF